The rows below give T cell receptor beta chains drawn from one sample of a study of T cells in Graves' hyperthyroidism and ophthalmopathy. One entry per CDR3 protein, called by TCRdb with MiXCR from the multiplex PCR reads. The sample has 700,000 or so distinct CDR3 sequences, around 17% seen once. The sequencing input was blood. These receptors came from a man aged 18 to 30 with Graves' hyperthyroidism. Both conserved end residues are part of each CDR3. A D gene is named only where the DNA matches it firmly. The size entry is marked missing in some rows and otherwise reads once, few, many or a size class.

J gene	D gene	clone size	V gene	CDR3 protein	CDR3 DNA
TRBJ2-2	TRBD2	.	TRBV27	CASRPKGGGRHTGELFF	TGTGCCAGCAGGCCAAAAGGTGGCGGGAGGCACACCGGGGAGCTGTTTTTT
TRBJ2-3	.	.	TRBV12-3/TRBV12-4	CASSPKITDTQYF	TGTGCCAGCAGCCCCAAAATCACAGATACGCAGTATTTT
TRBJ2-5	.	many	TRBV9	CASSTASGYQETQYF	TGTGCCAGCAGCACCGCCTCTGGGTACCAAGAGACCCAGTACTTC
TRBJ1-5	TRBD1	many	TRBV6-1	CATSGTGGWGNQPQHF	TGTGCCACCTCCGGGACAGGGGGCTGGGGCAATCAGCCCCAGCATTTT
TRBJ2-1	.	many	TRBV11-2	CASTLAAVFSYNEQFF	TGTGCCAGCACCTTGGCAGCAGTCTTCTCCTACAATGAGCAGTTCTTC
TRBJ2-7	.	few	TRBV19	CASSIGSLYEQYF	TGTGCCAGTAGTATTGGGAGCCTTTACGAGCAGTACTTC
TRBJ2-7	.	.	TRBV27	CASTTTGRDEQYF	TGTGCCAGCACCACCACAGGGAGGGACGAGCAGTACTTC
TRBJ2-5	TRBD2	few	TRBV19	CASSIGLAVQETQYF	TGTGCCAGTAGTATCGGGCTAGCGGTGCAAGAGACCCAGTACTTC
TRBJ2-1	TRBD1	few	TRBV19	CASKRGQDYNEQFF	TGTGCCAGTAAACGAGGACAGGACTACAATGAGCAGTTCTTC
TRBJ2-2	.	.	TRBV19	CASSIQNTGELFF	TGTGCCAGTAGTATACAAAACACCGGGGAGCTGTTTTTT
TRBJ2-2	TRBD2	.	TRBV7-9	CASSLGLAVVRNTGELFF	TGTGCCAGCAGCTTGGGACTAGCGGTCGTCCGGAACACCGGGGAGCTGTTTTTT
TRBJ1-5	.	.	TRBV2	CASRGDGQHF	TGTGCCAGCAGGGGGGACGGCCAGCATTTT
TRBJ2-2	TRBD1	many	TRBV29-1	CSVDKGTGIGELFF	TGCAGCGTTGATAAGGGGACAGGGATAGGGGAGCTGTTTTTT
TRBJ2-3	.	many	TRBV2	CASSGSPQSTDTQYF	TGTGCCAGCAGTGGAAGTCCGCAAAGCACAGATACGCAGTATTTT
TRBJ2-7	TRBD2	.	TRBV19	CASSMDSGRAYEQYF	TGTGCCAGTAGTATGGATAGCGGGAGAGCCTACGAGCAGTACTTC
TRBJ2-7	.	few	TRBV4-3	CASSLALKGGGSSYEQYF	TGCGCCAGCAGCTTGGCCCTAAAAGGGGGAGGCAGCTCCTACGAGCAGTACTTC
TRBJ1-3	.	.	TRBV12-3/TRBV12-4	CASSLSWGYSGNTIYF	TGTGCCAGCAGTTTGTCATGGGGGTACTCTGGAAACACCATATATTTT
TRBJ2-5	TRBD2	many	TRBV20-1	CSAPGGLADNQETQYF	TGCAGTGCCCCTGGAGGGCTAGCGGACAACCAAGAGACCCAGTACTTC
TRBJ2-1	.	many	TRBV30	CAWSGLSNEQFF	TGTGCCTGGAGCGGTCTTAGCAATGAGCAGTTCTTC
TRBJ2-2	TRBD2	.	TRBV6-1	CASSIPVGLAGLPGNTGELFF	TGTGCCAGCTCCATTCCCGTAGGACTAGCGGGACTTCCGGGTAACACCGGGGAGCTGTTTTTT
TRBJ2-1	TRBD2	.	TRBV2	CASSVSGVYNEQFF	TGTGCCAGCAGTGTTAGCGGGGTCTACAATGAGCAGTTCTTC
TRBJ2-4	TRBD2	.	TRBV7-9	CASSSPAGEDKNIQYF	TGTGCCAGCAGCTCACCAGCGGGAGAAGACAAAAACATTCAGTACTTC
TRBJ2-5	.	many	TRBV20-1	CSAAKLTQSGRRETQYF	TGCAGTGCTGCCAAGCTCACCCAGTCTGGTCGGAGAGAGACCCAGTACTTC
TRBJ1-2	TRBD1	many	TRBV28	CASRSPRLTGTYGYTF	TGTGCCAGCAGGAGTCCCCGACTGACAGGGACTTATGGCTACACCTTC
TRBJ2-1	TRBD2	many	TRBV11-2	CASSFLAGGQNEQFF	TGTGCCAGCAGCTTCCTAGCGGGAGGGCAGAATGAGCAGTTCTTC
TRBJ2-7	.	.	TRBV5-5	CASSVTVLTYEQYF	TGTGCCAGCAGCGTGACAGTCCTCACCTACGAGCAGTACTTC
TRBJ2-3	.	.	TRBV12-3/TRBV12-4	CASSPGLETYLFTDTQYF	TGTGCCAGCAGTCCGGGACTCGAGACATATCTCTTCACAGATACGCAGTATTTT
TRBJ2-1	.	many	TRBV27	CASRPNLHNEQFF	TGTGCCAGCAGGCCGAACTTACACAATGAGCAGTTCTTC
TRBJ1-4	.	.	TRBV27	CASQAWLNEKLFF	TGTGCCAGCCAGGCATGGCTTAATGAAAAACTGTTTTTT
TRBJ2-1	.	few	TRBV19	CASSDPGPGDEQFF	TGTGCCAGTAGTGACCCGGGTCCGGGCGATGAGCAGTTCTTC
TRBJ2-7	.	few	TRBV20-1	CSASNSSYEQYF	TGCAGTGCTAGCAACTCCTCCTACGAGCAGTACTTC
TRBJ1-2	.	.	TRBV5-1	CASRSEPFRRTVKENYGYTF	TGCGCCAGCAGGTCGGAGCCTTTTAGGCGAACTGTGAAAGAGAACTATGGCTACACCTTC
TRBJ2-7	TRBD2	many	TRBV5-1	CASSLVAGDTYEQYF	TGCGCCAGCAGCCTTGTAGCGGGAGACACCTACGAGCAGTACTTC